The next 17 T cell receptor beta chains were all read from a single sample in a study of chemoradiotherapy in HPV16-positive cancers. Clones were read by immunoSEQ multiplex PCR, and TCRdb kept only the in-frame ones, dropping some. The sample lists about 16,000 clones, roughly two thirds occurring once. This specimen was tumor tissue, taken from a patient who underwent chemoradiotherapy. The receptors were gathered from a human donor with HPV-associated anogenital cancer.

This clone was found once. J is TRBJ1-4 and V is TRBV6-1; no firm D call. This CDR3 spans 15 amino acids. Per the germline V gene, CDR1 is MNHNS and CDR2 is SASEGT. Trimming removed 5 bases at V and 1 base at J, with 11 bases between. The CDR3 DNA sequence: TGTGCCAGCAGTTTGGAACCTCAAACTAATGAAAAACTGTTTTTT. This codes for CASSLEPQTNEKLFF.

CDR3 region: CASSLVPGGGGELFF. The CDR3 bases are TGTGCCAGCAGCTTAGTCCCAGGGGGCGGCGGGGAGCTGTTTTTT. The V call is TRBV7-2, the J call TRBJ2-2; 8 bases align to TRBD1. Germline V gene data show CDR1 as SGHTA and CDR2 as FQGNSA. V shed 1 base, J shed 7 bases, and the junction held 5 bases outside the gene matches. The CDR3 has 15 residues.

The chain has TRBV5-1 and TRBJ2-3; 9 nucleotides line up with TRBD2. This CDR3 has 18 amino acids. Per the germline V gene, CDR1 is SGHRS and CDR2 is YFSETQ. V shed 1 base, J shed 3 bases, and the junction held 12 bases outside the gene matches. CDR3 sequence (DNA): TGCGCCAGCAGCTTGTCAATTAATAGCGGGAGTGGAACAGATACGCAGTATTTT. Encoded protein: CASSLSINSGSGTDTQYF.

The CDR3 here is CASSLVRTGLNPKGEAFF. The CDR3 DNA sequence: TGTGCCAGCAGCTTAGTAAGGACAGGCCTCAACCCCAAGGGTGAAGCTTTCTTT. This chain links TRBV11-2 with TRBJ1-1, with 7 bases lining up with TRBD1. The germline V gene has CDR1 SGHAT and CDR2 FQNNGV. The CDR3 consists of 18 residues. The V gene end was trimmed by 1 base and the J gene end by 7 bases; junction bases not matched to a gene: 18.

DNA of the CDR3: TGTGCCAGCAGTGAAATTTGGGGGAACAGGGTAGGGGAGCAGTACTTC. Translation gives CASSEIWGNRVGEQYF. V gene TRBV6-1 combines with J gene TRBJ2-7; perhaps TRBD1 as D (6 bases). This CDR3 region has 16 residues. The ends were cut back, 2 bases at V and 7 bases at J, with 21 bases in the middle. CDR1 and CDR2 from the germline V gene are MNHNS and SASEGT.

This clone was recorded a few times. The chain recombines TRBV7-3 with TRBJ1-5; 9 nucleotides align to TRBD1. The CDR3 runs 15 residues. Per the germline V gene, CDR1 is SGHTA and CDR2 is FQGTGA. Trimming removed 1 base from V and 7 bases from J; junction bases left unmatched: 5. The CDR3 DNA follows: TGTGCCAGCAGCTTAAAGGACAGGGGTGGGCAGCCCCAGCATTTT. This encodes CASSLKDRGGQPQHF.

This chain joins TRBV19 and TRBJ2-3, with a possible D match to TRBD1 (5 bases). Per the germline V gene, CDR1 is LNHDA and CDR2 is SQIVND (reference sequence). Trimming shortened V by 7 bases and J by 0 bases, and 17 bases separated the two germline ends. This CDR3 has 16 residues. CDR3 sequence: CASTSSMDISTDTQYF. The CDR3, as DNA: TGTGCCAGTACCTCTTCTATGGACATTAGCACAGATACGCAGTATTTT.

The rearrangement links TRBV11-3 to TRBJ2-7; 13 nucleotides align to TRBD2. Germline CDR1 is SGHNT and CDR2 is YENEEA. V was clipped by 4 bases and J by 3 bases; unmatched bases: 3. The CDR3 totals 15 residues. CDR3: CASSSTSGGIYEQYF. In DNA form, the CDR3 reads TGTGCCAGCAGCTCGACTAGCGGGGGGATCTACGAGCAGTACTTC.

This clone is medium-sized. The V call is TRBV7-9, the J call TRBJ1-2, with D possibly matching TRBD1 (5 bases). Germline loops: CDR1 SEHNR, CDR2 FQNEAQ (reference sequence). Trimming took off 2 bases at V and 7 bases at J, with 14 bases between the two ends. CDR3 length: 14 amino acids. The CDR3 here is CASSLIGVGSGYTF. The CDR3 bases are TGTGCCAGCAGCTTAATAGGGGTTGGAAGTGGCTACACCTTC.

The J gene is TRBJ2-1, the V gene TRBV11-2; 11 nucleotides agree with TRBD2. The CDR3 is 16 amino acids. Germline V CDR1 and CDR2: SGHAT, FQNNGV. Trimming removed 1 base from V and 8 bases from J; junction bases left unmatched: 7. CDR3 loop: CASSLGVGLAADEQFF. DNA for the CDR3: TGTGCCAGCAGCTTAGGAGTGGGACTAGCGGCCGATGAGCAGTTCTTC.

The chain couples TRBV6-1 to TRBJ2-7; a weak D match, TRBD2 (6 bases). V was shortened by 1 base and J by 1 base, with 8 bases between the two germline ends. The CDR3 extends over 14 amino acids. The V gene's germline CDR1 is MNHNS and CDR2 SASEGT. The CDR3 sequence is CASSEGDLSYEQYF. CDR3 bases: TGTGCCAGCAGTGAAGGGGACTTATCCTACGAGCAGTACTTC.

J is TRBJ1-6 and V is TRBV5-5; 9 nucleotides line up with TRBD1. V gave up 5 bases and J gave up 4 bases; unmatched junction bases: 4. Germline assignment: CDR1 SGHKS and CDR2 YYEKEE (reference sequence). CDR3 length equals 15 residues. The CDR3: CASRSGTGYNSPLHF. The CDR3 bases are TGTGCCAGCAGATCCGGGACAGGGTATAATTCACCCCTCCACTTT. The whole variable domain, remainder taken from reference TRBV5-5 and TRBJ1-6, is DAGVTQSPTHLIKTRGQQVTLRCSPISGHKSVSWYQQVLGQGPQFIFQYYEKEERGRGNFPDRFSARQFPNYSSELNVNALLLGDSALYLCASRSGTGYNSPLHFGNGTRLTVT.

In this sample, this clone turned up a few times. V gene TRBV5-1 combines with J gene TRBJ2-1; no reliable D call. Trimming removed 2 bases at V and 1 base at J, with 7 bases between. CDR3 length: 14 amino acids. Germline assignment: CDR1 SGHRS and CDR2 YFSETQ. The CDR3 nucleotides are TGCGCCAGCAGCTTTATGTTTTCCTACAATGAGCAGTTCTTC. Translating it yields CASSFMFSYNEQFF.

The chain carries TRBV6-1 and TRBJ2-3; TRBD2 aligns across 9 bases. This CDR3 spans 16 amino acids. The V gene's germline CDR1 is MNHNS and CDR2 SASEGT. J lost 6 bases, V lost 3 bases, and 10 bases had no gene match. CDR3 amino acids: CASSDNGGRAADTQYF. CDR3 bases: TGTGCCAGCAGTGACAATGGCGGGAGGGCCGCGGATACGCAGTATTTT.

The chain has TRBV29-1 and TRBJ2-7; weak D call: TRBD1 (6 bases). The CDR3 length is 13 residues. Trimming cost V 4 bases and J 0 bases, with 10 bases left between them. Germline assignment: CDR1 SQVTM and CDR2 ANQGSEA. The CDR3, as DNA: TGCAGCGTTGGCAGGGGAAGCTCCTACGAGCAGTACTTC. It encodes CSVGRGSSYEQYF.

This clone was found once. The chain links TRBV5-1 to TRBJ2-3; 10 bases are shared with TRBD1. Trimming removed 3 bases from V and 5 bases from J; junction bases left unmatched: 12. Germline CDR1 reads SGHRS; CDR2 reads YFSETQ. This CDR3 region has 17 residues. The CDR3 spells CASSSLKTGGSIDTQYF. As DNA, the CDR3 is TGCGCCAGCAGCTCCCTAAAGACAGGGGGCTCTATAGATACGCAGTATTTT.

This chain links TRBV7-9 with TRBJ1-2; possible D gene TRBD1, 6 bases. CDR3 length: 15 amino acids. Trimming stripped 1 base from V and 4 bases from J, with 13 bases between. CDR1 and CDR2 from the germline V gene are SEHNR and FQNEAQ (reference sequence). In nucleotides, the CDR3 is TGTGCCAGCAGCTTAGGTGGGGGCCTATCCTATGGCTACACCTTC. This codes for CASSLGGGLSYGYTF.